This section outlines one T cell receptor (beta chain) sequence together with its context. Sequence at one end of the junction differs from germline and may be a read error. The data belong to a study of type 1 regulatory T cells. The wider study: An in vitro protocol generated T-allo10, a Tr1-enriched, alloantigen-specific CD4 T cell product.

Via MiXCR, TCRdb re-called the reads, giving one row per CDR3 protein. The sample shows about 100,000 distinct CDR3 sequences, roughly a third of them seen only once. The CDR3 contains 17 residues. The germline V gene has CDR1 LGHNA and CDR2 YNFKEQ. This clonotype was sampled from a human donor in good health. The rearrangement links TRBV4-2 to TRBJ2-7; D is perhaps TRBD1 (6 bases). Sequencing was carried out using CD4+ T cells, either the whole sample or a sorted fraction (not recorded which). In DNA form, the CDR3 reads TGTGCCAGCAGCCAAGACCCAAGGGCAGGACAGAATCCAGACTATTGCTTC. The encoded protein is CASSQDPRAGQNPDYCF.